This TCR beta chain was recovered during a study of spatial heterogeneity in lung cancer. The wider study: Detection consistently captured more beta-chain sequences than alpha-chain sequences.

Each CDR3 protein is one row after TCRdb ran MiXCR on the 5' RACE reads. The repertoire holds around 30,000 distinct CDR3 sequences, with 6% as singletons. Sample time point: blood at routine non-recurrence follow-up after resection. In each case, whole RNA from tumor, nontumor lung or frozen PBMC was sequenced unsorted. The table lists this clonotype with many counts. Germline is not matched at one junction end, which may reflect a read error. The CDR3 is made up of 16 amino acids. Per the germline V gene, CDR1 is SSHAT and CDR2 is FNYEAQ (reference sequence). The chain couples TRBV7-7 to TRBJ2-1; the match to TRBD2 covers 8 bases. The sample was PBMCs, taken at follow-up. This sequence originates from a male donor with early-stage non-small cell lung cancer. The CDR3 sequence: CASSSSGGGGNNEQFF. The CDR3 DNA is TGTGCTAGCAGCTCCTCCGGAGGCGGGGGGAACAATGAGCAGTTCTTC.